These T cell receptor beta chains were read from a single sample in a study of CXCR3-negative and CXCR3-positive naive CD8 T cells. From the 5' RACE reads, TCRdb lists one entry per CDR3 protein and no DNA. Recorded for this sample: 150,000 to 160,000 distinct CDR3 sequences. The specimen was naive CXCR3+ CD8+ T cells from blood. The origin of the receptors is a human donor in good health. Some clones in this sample may be carry-over from other donors' samples. CDR3s include the opening cysteine and the closing phenylalanine or tryptophan.

j_call,v_call,cdr3_aa
TRBJ2-1,TRBV12-3/TRBV12-4,CASTKGHRNNEQFF
TRBJ2-1,TRBV6-2/TRBV6-3,CASSYSKERGGLDEKFF
TRBJ1-4,TRBV5-6,CASSLTTGGSEKLFF
TRBJ2-7,TRBV14,CASSQTWAPEKYF
TRBJ1-2,TRBV15,CATSRDLGDYGYTF
TRBJ2-2,TRBV12-3/TRBV12-4,CASSPDRNTGELFF
TRBJ2-1,TRBV6-2/TRBV6-3,CASYGTPHYNEQFF
TRBJ2-1,TRBV20-1,CSARERDRDYNEQFF
TRBJ1-1,TRBV12-3/TRBV12-4,CASSRGERAFF
TRBJ2-4,TRBV9,CASSVGSAKNIQYF